The clone carrying this T cell receptor (beta chain) has just a few counts. The target antigen is unknown. This CDR3 has 17 residues. After removal of 2 bases from V and 8 bases from J, the junction contained 11 bases not matched to a gene. Germline values: CDR1 ENHRY, CDR2 SYGVKD. The entry originates in a study of regulatory T cells in long-lasting Graves disease. Study conclusions and caveats: Persistent disease samples used TRBV28, TRBJ1-2 and TRBJ2-5 preferentially.

Arm-PCR of CDR3 regions with iRepertoire HTBI primers generated TCR beta libraries. TCRdb analysed the multiplex PCR reads with MiXCR anew, one entry per CDR3 protein. The top ten clones hold around a sixth of a sample with over 350,000 distinct CDR3 sequences, approximately 14% of them seen once. The time point was: newly diagnosed GD, antithyroid drugs for less than 3 months. With RNA extracted from PBMCs as input, the TCR library was made. With EDTA tubes as the receptacles, 7.5 to 9.5 milliliters of peripheral blood were drawn. This same sample was also taken into another study, of T cells in Graves' hyperthyroidism and ophthalmopathy. According to that study: HTBI primers were used for first-round RT-PCR of the TCR CDR3. Peripheral blood also featured most of the thyroid clonotypes expanded above 0.001.

Sequencing used peripheral blood mononuclear cells (PBMCs), obtained at new diagnosis, from a patient treated with antithyroid drugs. The clonotype originates from a woman aged 45-65 years with Graves disease. The V call is TRBV10-3, the J call TRBJ2-1; the match to TRBD2 covers 11 bases. This CDR3 reads CAISEGVGLAGGDEQFF. CDR3 DNA: TGTGCCATCAGTGAGGGGGTCGGCTTAGCGGGAGGGGATGAGCAGTTCTTC.